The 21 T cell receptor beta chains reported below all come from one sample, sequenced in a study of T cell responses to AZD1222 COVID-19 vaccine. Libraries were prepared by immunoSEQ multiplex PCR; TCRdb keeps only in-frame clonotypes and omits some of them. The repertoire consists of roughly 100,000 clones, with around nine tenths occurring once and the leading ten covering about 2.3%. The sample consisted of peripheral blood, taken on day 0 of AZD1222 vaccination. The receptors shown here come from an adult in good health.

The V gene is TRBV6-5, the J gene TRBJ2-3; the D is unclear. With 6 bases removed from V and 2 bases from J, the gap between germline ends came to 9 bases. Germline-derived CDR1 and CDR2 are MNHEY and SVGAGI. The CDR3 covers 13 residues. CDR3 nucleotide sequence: TGTGCCAGCAGGACGGGCAACACAGATACGCAGTATTTT. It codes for CASRTGNTDTQYF.

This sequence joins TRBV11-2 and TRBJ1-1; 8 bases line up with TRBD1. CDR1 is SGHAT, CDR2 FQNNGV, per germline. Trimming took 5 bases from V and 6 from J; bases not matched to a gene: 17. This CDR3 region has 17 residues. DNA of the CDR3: TGTGCCAGCAGCCCATTCGTCTCCAGGGGGCGCGAGGCTGAAGCTTTCTTT. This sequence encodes CASSPFVSRGREAEAFF.

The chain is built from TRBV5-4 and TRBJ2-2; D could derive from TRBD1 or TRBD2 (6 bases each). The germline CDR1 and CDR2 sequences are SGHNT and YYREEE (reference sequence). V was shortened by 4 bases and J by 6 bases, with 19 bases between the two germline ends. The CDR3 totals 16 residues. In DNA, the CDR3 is TGTGCCAGCAGCCCCGAATCGGGGGCGTCGTCCGGGGAGCTGTTTTTT. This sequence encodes CASSPESGASSGELFF.

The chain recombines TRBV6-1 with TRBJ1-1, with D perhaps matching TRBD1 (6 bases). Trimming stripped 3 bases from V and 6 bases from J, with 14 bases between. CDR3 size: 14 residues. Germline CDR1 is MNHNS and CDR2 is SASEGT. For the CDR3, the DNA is TGTGCCAGCAGTGACAAAGGGAGGGGGGCTGAAGCTTTCTTT. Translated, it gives CASSDKGRGAEAFF.

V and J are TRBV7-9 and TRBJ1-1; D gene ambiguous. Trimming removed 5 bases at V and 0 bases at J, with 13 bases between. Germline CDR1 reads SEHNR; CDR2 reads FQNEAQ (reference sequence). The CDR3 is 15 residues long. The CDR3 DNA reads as TGTGCCAGCAGCCCAAGAGACGGTATGAACACTGAAGCTTTCTTT. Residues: CASSPRDGMNTEAFF. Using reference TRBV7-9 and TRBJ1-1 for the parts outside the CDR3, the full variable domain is DTGVSQNPRHKITKRGQNVTFRCDPISEHNRLYWYRQTLGQGPEFLTYFQNEAQLEKSRLLSDRFSAERPKGSFSTLEIQRTEQGDSAMYLCASSPRDGMNTEAFFGQGTRLTVV.

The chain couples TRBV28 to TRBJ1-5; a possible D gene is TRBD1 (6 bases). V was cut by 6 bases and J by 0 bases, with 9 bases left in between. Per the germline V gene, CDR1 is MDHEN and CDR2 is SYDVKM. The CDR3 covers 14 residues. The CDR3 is CASSKGHSNQPQHF. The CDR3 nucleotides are TGTGCCAGCAGCAAGGGACATAGCAATCAGCCCCAGCATTTT.

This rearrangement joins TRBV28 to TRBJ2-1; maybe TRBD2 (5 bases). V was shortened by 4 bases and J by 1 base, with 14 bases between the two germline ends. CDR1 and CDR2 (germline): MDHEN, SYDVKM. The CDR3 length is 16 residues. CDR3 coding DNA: TGTGCCAGCAGTTCTGAGGGAGAGCAATCCTACAATGAGCAGTTCTTC. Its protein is CASSSEGEQSYNEQFF. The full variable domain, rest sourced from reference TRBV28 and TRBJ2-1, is DVKVTQSSRYLVKRTGEKVFLECVQDMDHENMFWYRQDPGLGLRLIYFSYDVKMKEKGDIPEGYSVSREKKERFSLILESASTNQTSMYLCASSSEGEQSYNEQFFGPGTRLTVL.

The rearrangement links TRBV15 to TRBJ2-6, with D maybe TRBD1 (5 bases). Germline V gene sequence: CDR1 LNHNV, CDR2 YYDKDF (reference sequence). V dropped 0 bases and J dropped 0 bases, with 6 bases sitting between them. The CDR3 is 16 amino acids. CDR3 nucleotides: TGTGCCACCAGCAGAGATCAGGGCTCTGGGGCCAACGTCCTGACTTTC. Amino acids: CATSRDQGSGANVLTF.

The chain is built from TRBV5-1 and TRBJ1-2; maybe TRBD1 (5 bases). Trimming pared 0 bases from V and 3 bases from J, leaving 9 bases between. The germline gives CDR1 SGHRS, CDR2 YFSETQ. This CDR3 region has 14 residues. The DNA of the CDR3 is TGCGCCAGCAGCTTGGGGGGAGGGGACTATGGCTACACCTTC. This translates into CASSLGGGDYGYTF.

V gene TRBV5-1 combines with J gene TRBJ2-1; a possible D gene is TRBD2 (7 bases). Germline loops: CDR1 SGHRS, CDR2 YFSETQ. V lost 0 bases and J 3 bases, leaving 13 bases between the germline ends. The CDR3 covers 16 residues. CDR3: CASSLGAGAIYNEQFF. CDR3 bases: TGCGCCAGCAGCTTGGGGGCGGGGGCCATCTACAATGAGCAGTTCTTC.

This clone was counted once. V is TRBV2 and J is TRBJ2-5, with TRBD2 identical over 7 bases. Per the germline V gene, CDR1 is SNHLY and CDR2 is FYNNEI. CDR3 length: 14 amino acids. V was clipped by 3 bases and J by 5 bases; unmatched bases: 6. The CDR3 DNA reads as TGTGCCAGCAGTGATGGGAGGGGAGCGGAGACCCAGTACTTC. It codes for CASSDGRGAETQYF. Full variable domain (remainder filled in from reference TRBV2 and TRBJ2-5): EPEVTQTPSHQVTQMGQEVILRCVPISNHLYFYWYRQILGQKVEFLVSFYNNEISEKSEIFDDQFSVERPDGSNFTLKIRSTKLEDSAMYFCASSDGRGAETQYFGPGTRLLVL.

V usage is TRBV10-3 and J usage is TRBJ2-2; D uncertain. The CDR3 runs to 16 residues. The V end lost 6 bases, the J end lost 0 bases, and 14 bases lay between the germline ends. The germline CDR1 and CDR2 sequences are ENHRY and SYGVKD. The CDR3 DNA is TGTGCCATCAGAGCTCTGCCGGAAGCGAACACCGGGGAGCTGTTTTTT. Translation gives CAIRALPEANTGELFF.

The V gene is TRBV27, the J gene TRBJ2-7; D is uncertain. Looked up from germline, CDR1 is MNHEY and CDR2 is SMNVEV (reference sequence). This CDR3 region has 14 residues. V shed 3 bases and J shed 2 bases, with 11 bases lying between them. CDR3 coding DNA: TGTGCCAGCAGTTTGTTTGGTGCCCCCTACGAGCAGTACTTC. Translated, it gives CASSLFGAPYEQYF.

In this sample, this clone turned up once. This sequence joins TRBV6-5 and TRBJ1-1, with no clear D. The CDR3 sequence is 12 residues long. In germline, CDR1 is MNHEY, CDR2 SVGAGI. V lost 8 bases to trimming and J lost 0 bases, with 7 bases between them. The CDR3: CASVFLNTEAFF. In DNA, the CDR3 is TGTGCCAGCGTTTTTCTGAACACTGAAGCTTTCTTT.

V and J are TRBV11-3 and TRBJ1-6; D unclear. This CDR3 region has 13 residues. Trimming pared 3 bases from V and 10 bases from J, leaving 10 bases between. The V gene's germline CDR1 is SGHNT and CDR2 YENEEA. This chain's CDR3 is CASSLAGESPLHF. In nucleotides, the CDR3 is TGTGCCAGCAGCTTGGCCGGAGAGTCACCCCTCCACTTT.

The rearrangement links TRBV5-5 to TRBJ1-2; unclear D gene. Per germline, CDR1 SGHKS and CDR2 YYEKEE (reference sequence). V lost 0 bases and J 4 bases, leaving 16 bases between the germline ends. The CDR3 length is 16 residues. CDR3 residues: CASSLAGSSQSYGYTF. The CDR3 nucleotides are TGTGCCAGCAGCTTGGCCGGGTCGAGCCAAAGCTATGGCTACACCTTC.

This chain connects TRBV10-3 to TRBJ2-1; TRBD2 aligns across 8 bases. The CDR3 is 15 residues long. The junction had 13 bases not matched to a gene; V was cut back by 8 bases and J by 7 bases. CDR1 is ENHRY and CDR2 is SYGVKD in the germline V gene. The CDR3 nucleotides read TGTGCCATCCAAGATTGGAGCGGGAGAGAGAATGAGCAGTTCTTC. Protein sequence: CAIQDWSGRENEQFF.

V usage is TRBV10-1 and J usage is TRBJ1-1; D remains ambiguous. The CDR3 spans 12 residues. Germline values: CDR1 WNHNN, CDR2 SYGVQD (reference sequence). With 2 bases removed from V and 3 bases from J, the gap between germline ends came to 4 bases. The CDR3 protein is CASSETDTEAFF. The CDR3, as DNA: TGCGCCAGCAGTGAGACGGACACTGAAGCTTTCTTT.

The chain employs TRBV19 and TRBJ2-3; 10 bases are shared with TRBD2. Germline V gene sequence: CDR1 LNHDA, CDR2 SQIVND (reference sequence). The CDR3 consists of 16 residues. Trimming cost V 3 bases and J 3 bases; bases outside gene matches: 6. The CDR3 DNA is TGTGCCAGTAGTATTATGGGACTAGCGTCTACAGATACGCAGTATTTT. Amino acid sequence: CASSIMGLASTDTQYF.

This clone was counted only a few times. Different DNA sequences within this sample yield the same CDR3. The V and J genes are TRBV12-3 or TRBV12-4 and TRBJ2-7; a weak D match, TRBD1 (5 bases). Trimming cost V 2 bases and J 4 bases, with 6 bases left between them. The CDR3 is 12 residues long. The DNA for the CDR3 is TGTGCCAGCAGTTTACAGGGATACGAGCAGTACTTC. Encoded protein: CASSLQGYEQYF.

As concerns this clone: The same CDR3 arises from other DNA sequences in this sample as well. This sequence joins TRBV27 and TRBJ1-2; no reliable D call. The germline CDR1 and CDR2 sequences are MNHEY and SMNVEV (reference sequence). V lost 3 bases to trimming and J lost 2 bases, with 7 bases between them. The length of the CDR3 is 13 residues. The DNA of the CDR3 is TGTGCCAGCAGTTTTGGGTCAAACTATGGCTACACCTTC. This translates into CASSFGSNYGYTF.